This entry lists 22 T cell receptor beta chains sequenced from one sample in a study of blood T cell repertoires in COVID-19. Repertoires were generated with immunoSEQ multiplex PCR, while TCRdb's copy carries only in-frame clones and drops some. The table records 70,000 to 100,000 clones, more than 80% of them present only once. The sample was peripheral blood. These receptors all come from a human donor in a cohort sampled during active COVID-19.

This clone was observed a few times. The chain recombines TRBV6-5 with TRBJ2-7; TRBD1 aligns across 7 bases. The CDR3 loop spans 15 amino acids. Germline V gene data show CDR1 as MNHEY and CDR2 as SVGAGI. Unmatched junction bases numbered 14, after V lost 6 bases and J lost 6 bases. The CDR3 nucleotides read TGTGCCAGCAGGATAACCGGGACAGAGGGATCCGAGCAGTACTTC. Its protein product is CASRITGTEGSEQYF.

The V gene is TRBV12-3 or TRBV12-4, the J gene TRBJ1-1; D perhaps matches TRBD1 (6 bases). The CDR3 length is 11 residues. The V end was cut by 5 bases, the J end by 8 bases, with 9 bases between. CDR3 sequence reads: CASSERGEAFF. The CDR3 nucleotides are TGTGCCAGCAGTGAAAGGGGGGAAGCTTTCTTT.

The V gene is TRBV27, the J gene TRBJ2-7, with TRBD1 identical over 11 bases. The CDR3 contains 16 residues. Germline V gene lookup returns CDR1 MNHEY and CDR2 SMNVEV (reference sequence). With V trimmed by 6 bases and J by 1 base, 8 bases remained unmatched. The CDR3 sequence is CASRLGQGARSYEQYF. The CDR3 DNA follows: TGTGCCAGCAGGTTAGGACAGGGGGCGAGGTCCTACGAGCAGTACTTC.

The CDR3 sequence is CAISEGAGEQYF. CDR3 DNA sequence: TGTGCCATCAGTGAGGGGGCGGGGGAGCAGTACTTC. V gene TRBV10-3 combines with J gene TRBJ2-7; tentatively, D is TRBD2 (6 bases). Per germline, CDR1 ENHRY and CDR2 SYGVKD. This CDR3 is 12 amino acids long. V dropped 2 bases and J dropped 7 bases, with 9 bases sitting between them.

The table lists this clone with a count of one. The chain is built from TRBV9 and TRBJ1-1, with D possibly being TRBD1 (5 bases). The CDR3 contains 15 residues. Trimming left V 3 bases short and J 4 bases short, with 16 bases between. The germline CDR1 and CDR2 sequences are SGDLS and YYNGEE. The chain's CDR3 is CASSAGGRGTTEAFF. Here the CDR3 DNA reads TGTGCCAGCAGCGCCGGCGGGAGGGGAACCACTGAAGCTTTCTTT.

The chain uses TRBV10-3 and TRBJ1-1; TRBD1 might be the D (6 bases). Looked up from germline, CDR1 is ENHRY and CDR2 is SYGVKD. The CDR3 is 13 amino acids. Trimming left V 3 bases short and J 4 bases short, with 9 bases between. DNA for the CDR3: TGTGCCATCAGTGACTACAGGGTCACTGAAGCTTTCTTT. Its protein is CAISDYRVTEAFF.

For the CDR3, the DNA is TGTGCCAGCAGCCAACCGGGACAGGGGTATGGCTACACCTTC. As protein: CASSQPGQGYGYTF. This sequence joins TRBV4-2 and TRBJ1-2, with TRBD1 matching over 10 bases. V was clipped by 2 bases and J by 5 bases; unmatched bases: 2. The CDR3 totals 14 residues. The germline V gene encodes CDR1 LGHNA and CDR2 YNFKEQ.

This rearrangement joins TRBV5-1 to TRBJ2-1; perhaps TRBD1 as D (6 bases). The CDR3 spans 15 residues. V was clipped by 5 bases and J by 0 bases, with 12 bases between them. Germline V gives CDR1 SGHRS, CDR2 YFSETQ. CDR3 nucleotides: TGCGCCAGCAGTCGGGAACAGGGCTCCTACAATGAGCAGTTCTTC. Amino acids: CASSREQGSYNEQFF.

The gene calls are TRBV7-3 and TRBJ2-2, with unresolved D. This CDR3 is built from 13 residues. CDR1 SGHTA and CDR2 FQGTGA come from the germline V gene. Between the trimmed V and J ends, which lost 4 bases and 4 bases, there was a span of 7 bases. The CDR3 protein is CASSSFSTGELFF. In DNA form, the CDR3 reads TGTGCCAGCAGCTCCTTTTCCACCGGGGAGCTGTTTTTT.

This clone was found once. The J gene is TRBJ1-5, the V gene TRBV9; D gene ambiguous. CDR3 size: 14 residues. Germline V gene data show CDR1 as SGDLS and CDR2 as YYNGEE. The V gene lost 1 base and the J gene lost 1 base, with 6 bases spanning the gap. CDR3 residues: CASSVSGSNQPQHF. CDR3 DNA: TGTGCCAGCAGCGTATCGGGGAGCAATCAGCCCCAGCATTTT.

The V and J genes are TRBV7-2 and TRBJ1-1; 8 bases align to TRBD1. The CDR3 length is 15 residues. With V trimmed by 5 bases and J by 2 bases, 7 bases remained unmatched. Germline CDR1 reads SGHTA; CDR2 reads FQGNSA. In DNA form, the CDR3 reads TGTGCCAGCAGCACCCAGACAGGGGCCAACACTGAAGCTTTCTTT. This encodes CASSTQTGANTEAFF.

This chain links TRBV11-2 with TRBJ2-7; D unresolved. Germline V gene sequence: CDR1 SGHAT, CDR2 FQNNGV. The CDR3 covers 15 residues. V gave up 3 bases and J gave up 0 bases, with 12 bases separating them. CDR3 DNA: TGTGCCAGCAGCTTTGGCTCCTCTAGCTCCTACGAGCAGTACTTC. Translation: CASSFGSSSSYEQYF.

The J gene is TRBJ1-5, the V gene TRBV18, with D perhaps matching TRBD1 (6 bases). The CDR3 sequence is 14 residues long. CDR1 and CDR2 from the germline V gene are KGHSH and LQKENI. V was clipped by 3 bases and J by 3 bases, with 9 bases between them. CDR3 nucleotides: TGTGCCAGCTCACCGGGACAACCCAATCAGCCCCAGCATTTT. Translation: CASSPGQPNQPQHF.

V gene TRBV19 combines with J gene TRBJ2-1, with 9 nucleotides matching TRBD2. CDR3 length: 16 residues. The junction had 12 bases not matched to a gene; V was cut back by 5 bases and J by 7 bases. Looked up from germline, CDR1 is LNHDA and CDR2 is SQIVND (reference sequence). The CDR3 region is CASSAGREGRKNEQFF. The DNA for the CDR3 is TGTGCCAGTAGTGCGGGGCGGGAGGGCCGTAAAAATGAGCAGTTCTTC.

CDR3 sequence (DNA): TGTGCCTGGAGTGTACAATTGGGGAGGGTGTATAATTCACCCCTCCACTTT. It yields the protein CAWSVQLGRVYNSPLHF. The chain is built from TRBV30 and TRBJ1-6; D not certain. The V and J ends lost 0 bases and 4 bases respectively, with 16 bases between them. Germline CDR1 GTSNPN, CDR2 SVGIG (reference sequence). The CDR3 length is 17 residues. Filled out from reference TRBV30 and TRBJ1-6, the complete variable domain reads SQTIHQWPATLVQPVGSPLSLECTVEGTSNPNLYWYRQAAGRGLQLLFYSVGIGQISSEVPQNLSASRPQDRQFILSSKKLLLSDSGFYLCAWSVQLGRVYNSPLHFGNGTRLTVT.

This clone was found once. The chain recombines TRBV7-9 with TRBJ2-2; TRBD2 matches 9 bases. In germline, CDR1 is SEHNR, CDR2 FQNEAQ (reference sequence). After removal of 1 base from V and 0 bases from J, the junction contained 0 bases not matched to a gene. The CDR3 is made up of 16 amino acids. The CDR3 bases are TGTGCCAGCAGCTTAGGACTAGCGGCGAACACCGGGGAGCTGTTTTTT. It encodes CASSLGLAANTGELFF.

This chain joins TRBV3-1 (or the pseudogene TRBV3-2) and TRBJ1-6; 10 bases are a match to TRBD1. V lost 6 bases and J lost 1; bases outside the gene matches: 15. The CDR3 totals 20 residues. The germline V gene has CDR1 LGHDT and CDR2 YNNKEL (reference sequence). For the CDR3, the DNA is TGTGCCAGCAGTCCCCGACAGGGGGCTAATGTGGGGTCCTATAATTCACCCCTCCACTTT. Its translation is CASSPRQGANVGSYNSPLHF.

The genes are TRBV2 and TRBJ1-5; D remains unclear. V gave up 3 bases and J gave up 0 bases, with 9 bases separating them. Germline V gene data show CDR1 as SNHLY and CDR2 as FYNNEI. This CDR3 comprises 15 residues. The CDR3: CASSDGRNSNQPQHF. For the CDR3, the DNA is TGTGCCAGCAGTGATGGGAGGAATAGCAATCAGCCCCAGCATTTT.

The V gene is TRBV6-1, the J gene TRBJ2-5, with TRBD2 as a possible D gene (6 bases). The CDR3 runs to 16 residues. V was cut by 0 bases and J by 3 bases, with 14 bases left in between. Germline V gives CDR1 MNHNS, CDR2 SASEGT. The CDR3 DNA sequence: TGTGCCAGCAGTGAAGCCGGATGGGACTCAGAAGAGACCCAGTACTTC. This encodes CASSEAGWDSEETQYF.

In nucleotides, the CDR3 is TGTGCCACCCAGCAGGCAGGGTCCAACTATGAGCAGTTCTTC. Translation gives CATQQAGSNYEQFF. V and J are TRBV24-1 and TRBJ2-1; a weak D match, TRBD1 (5 bases). Germline CDR1 and CDR2: KGHDR and SFDVKD. The length of the CDR3 is 14 residues. The V end was cut by 9 bases, the J end by 8 bases, with 19 bases between.

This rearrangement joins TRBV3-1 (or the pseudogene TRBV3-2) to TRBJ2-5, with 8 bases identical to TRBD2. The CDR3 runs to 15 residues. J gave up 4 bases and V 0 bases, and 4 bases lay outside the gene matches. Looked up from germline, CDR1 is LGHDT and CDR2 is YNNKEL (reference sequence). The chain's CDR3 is CASSQDGGAPETQYF. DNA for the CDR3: TGTGCCAGCAGCCAAGACGGGGGGGCCCCAGAGACCCAGTACTTC.

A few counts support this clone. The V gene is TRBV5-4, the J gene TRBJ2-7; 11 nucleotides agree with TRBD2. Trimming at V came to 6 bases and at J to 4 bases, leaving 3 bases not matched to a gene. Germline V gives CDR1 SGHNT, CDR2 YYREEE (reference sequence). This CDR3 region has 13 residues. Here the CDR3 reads CASTIAGGYEQYF. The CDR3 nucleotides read TGTGCCAGCACCATAGCGGGAGGGTACGAGCAGTACTTC. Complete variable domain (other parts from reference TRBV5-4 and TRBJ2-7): ETGVTQSPTHLIKTRGQQVTLRCSSQSGHNTVSWYQQALGQGPQFIFQYYREEENGRGNFPPRFSGLQFPNYSSELNVNALELDDSALYLCASTIAGGYEQYFGPGTRLTVT.